Each of the 29 T cell receptor beta chains below was sequenced from the same sample in a study of blood T cells in healthy people across ages (dated by TCRdb to about 2015). The library was built by means of 5' RACE. The reads were generated on an Illumina HiSeq 2500. A second PCR of about 7 to 12 cycles was run with a J-beta primer mix and a sample-barcoded 5' primer. The public reads were reprocessed in TCRdb via fastp at Q25 and MiXCR, keeping in-frame beta chains. Rows with one shared CDR3 protein collapse into an entry with the most common genes and DNA. The sample table records approximately 1.5 million distinct CDR3 sequences; roughly 43% of these occur just once. The leading ten clones occupy approximately 4% of the sample. What was sequenced was blood. The receptors stem from a woman aged 18-30 years in good health.

J is TRBJ1-5 and V is TRBV6-6, with D unclear. This CDR3 contains 11 residues. Trimming shortened V by 6 bases and J by 7 bases, and 7 bases separated the two germline ends. CDR1 and CDR2 from the germline V gene are MNHNY and SVGAGI (reference sequence). The chain's CDR3 is CASRSTQPQHF. The CDR3 DNA sequence: TGTGCCAGCAGATCTACACAGCCCCAGCATTTT.

Only a few counts were recorded for this clonotype. The rearrangement uses TRBV29-1 and TRBJ2-5; D is uncertain. The CDR3 runs 9 residues. From germline, CDR1 is SQVTM and CDR2 ANQGSEA. V was cut by 2 bases and J by 11 bases, with 6 bases left in between. CDR3 sequence (DNA): TGCAGCGTTGAACATGAGCAGTACTTC. Translating it yields CSVEHEQYF.

This clonotype was seen only a few times. This chain connects TRBV28 to TRBJ2-3; 8 nucleotides match TRBD2. The CDR3 sequence is 16 residues long. V lost 2 bases, J lost 3 bases, and 7 bases stayed unmatched. The V gene's germline CDR1 is MDHEN and CDR2 SYDVKM. The CDR3 sequence is CASSLIMGLGTDTQYF. The DNA for the CDR3 is TGTGCCAGCAGTTTAATTATGGGACTAGGGACAGATACGCAGTATTTT.

The chain is built from TRBV20-1 and TRBJ1-2, with a possible D match to TRBD1 (5 bases). V was cut by 1 base and J by 6 bases, with 18 bases left in between. In germline, CDR1 is DFQATT, CDR2 SNEGSKA (reference sequence). The CDR3 is 15 residues long. The CDR3 is CSARGGTTQTDGYTF. CDR3 bases: TGCAGTGCTAGAGGGGGCACAACCCAAACTGATGGCTACACCTTC.

There are a few counts of this clonotype. V usage is TRBV7-9 and J usage is TRBJ2-5; D gene unclear. Per the germline V gene, CDR1 is SEHNR and CDR2 is FQNEAQ (reference sequence). The CDR3 length is 11 residues. Trimming took off 7 bases at V and 3 bases at J, with 6 bases between the two ends. CDR3 residues: CASTYEETQYF. The CDR3 nucleotides read TGTGCCAGCACGTATGAAGAGACCCAGTACTTC. Full variable domain (missing parts from reference TRBV7-9 and TRBJ2-5): DTGVSQNPRHKITKRGQNVTFRCDPISEHNRLYWYRQTLGQGPEFLTYFQNEAQLEKSRLLSDRFSAERPKGSFSTLEIQRTEQGDSAMYLCASTYEETQYFGPGTRLLVL.

This clonotype was counted a single time. V and J are TRBV18 and TRBJ2-1; TRBD2 matches 11 bases. The tail of the sequence fits TRBJ2-7 better, so the J call may be wrong. The CDR3 is made up of 16 amino acids. The germline V gene has CDR1 KGHSH and CDR2 LQKENI. The CDR3 DNA follows: TGTGCCAGCTCACCCCCGACTAGCGGGGACGGAAATGAGCAGTACTTC. Protein: CASSPPTSGDGNEQYF.

The chain combines TRBV27 with TRBJ1-2; TRBD1 might be the D (5 bases). Trimming removed 5 bases from V and 9 bases from J, with 19 bases in between. Germline CDR1 is MNHEY and CDR2 is SMNVEV (reference sequence). This CDR3 comprises 14 residues. CDR3 loop: CASSGEGEGKRYTF. The CDR3 DNA is TGTGCCAGCAGTGGGGAAGGGGAGGGAAAGCGCTACACCTTC.

This clonotype was picked up a small number of times. This chain uses TRBV7-9 with TRBJ2-7; 10 bases match TRBD2. CDR1 is SEHNR, CDR2 FQNEAQ, per germline (reference sequence). Trimming cost V 5 bases and J 0 bases; bases outside gene matches: 4. The CDR3 runs 15 residues. In DNA, the CDR3 is TGTGCCAGCAGCAGCGGGACTAGCGTCTCCTACGAGCAGTACTTC. It encodes CASSSGTSVSYEQYF.

The rearrangement links TRBV7-2 to TRBJ2-7; a possible D gene is TRBD1 (6 bases). Germline V lookup: CDR1 SGHTA, CDR2 FQGNSA. The ends were cut back, 4 bases at V and 4 bases at J, with 20 bases in the middle. This CDR3 spans 16 amino acids. This CDR3 reads CASSSSLRQVSYEQYF. Written as DNA, the CDR3 is TGTGCCAGCAGCTCCTCCCTTCGACAGGTATCATACGAGCAGTACTTC.

The chain joins TRBV7-9 to TRBJ2-7, with 10 nucleotides matching TRBD2. V shed 4 bases, J shed 4 bases, and the junction held 7 bases outside the gene matches. Germline V gives CDR1 SEHNR, CDR2 FQNEAQ (reference sequence). CDR3 length equals 15 residues. CDR3 protein: CASSSAGLATYEQYF. The CDR3 DNA sequence: TGTGCCAGCAGCTCCGCGGGACTAGCGACGTACGAGCAGTACTTC.

The table lists this clonotype with a count of one. This chain links TRBV27 with TRBJ1-2, with 8 bases lining up with TRBD1. Germline values: CDR1 MNHEY, CDR2 SMNVEV (reference sequence). The J segment lost 2 bases and the V segment lost 0 bases, leaving 2 bases of the junction unmatched. The length of the CDR3 is 15 residues. CDR3 DNA: TGTGCCAGCAGTTTATCCAGGGGGCCCAACTATGGCTACACCTTC. Its protein product is CASSLSRGPNYGYTF.

The chain employs TRBV4-3 and TRBJ1-2; D is unresolved. This CDR3 region has 12 residues. Germline lookup yields CDR1 LGHNA and CDR2 YSLEER. V gave up 0 bases and J gave up 8 bases, with 7 bases separating them. In nucleotides, the CDR3 is TGCGCCAGCAGCCAAGATTTTCGGGGCTACACCTTC. Translation gives CASSQDFRGYTF.

The V call is TRBV25-1, the J call TRBJ2-2; 7 bases align to TRBD2. CDR3 length: 15 amino acids. V was clipped by 2 bases and J by 9 bases; unmatched bases: 9. Germline CDR1 reads MGHDK; CDR2 reads SYGVNS. CDR3 nucleotides: TGTGCCAGCAGTGAAGGGGGGGTTGGACGAAGGGAGCTGTTTTTT. As protein: CASSEGGVGRRELFF.

This clonotype was counted between two and nine times. The CDR3 spells CASTPIRGGSMNTEAFF. The CDR3 DNA is TGTGCCAGCACCCCAATCAGGGGGGGCAGCATGAACACTGAAGCTTTCTTT. The V call is TRBV6-2 or TRBV6-3, the J call TRBJ1-1, with 7 bases lining up with TRBD1. Losses at the gene ends were 7 bases for V and 0 bases for J; bases not matched to a gene: 14. This CDR3 spans 17 amino acids. CDR1 MNHEY and CDR2 SVGEGT come from the germline V gene.

V gene TRBV5-1 combines with J gene TRBJ2-7; D perhaps matches TRBD1 (5 bases). The CDR3 consists of 14 residues. Germline CDR1 and CDR2: SGHRS and YFSETQ. The V end lost 3 bases, the J end lost 0 bases, and 10 bases lay between the germline ends. Written as DNA, the CDR3 is TGCGCCAGCAGCTCCGCAGGGATCTCCTACGAGCAGTACTTC. Translating it yields CASSSAGISYEQYF.

The chain joins TRBV20-1 to TRBJ2-7; no clear D. V lost 6 bases to trimming and J lost 2 bases, with 14 bases between them. The germline gives CDR1 DFQATT, CDR2 SNEGSKA (reference sequence). The CDR3 extends over 13 amino acids. The CDR3 nucleotides are TGCAGTGCCCTACTCGTCGACGCCTACGAGCAGTACTTC. It specifies CSALLVDAYEQYF.

This sequence joins TRBV28 and TRBJ1-2; 8 bases align to TRBD1. CDR3 size: 16 residues. With V trimmed by 5 bases and J by 3 bases, 11 bases remained unmatched. Germline CDR1 MDHEN, CDR2 SYDVKM. The CDR3 DNA follows: TGTGCCAGCAGTAACGGACAGGGTCTAATTTACTATGGCTACACCTTC. This gives the protein CASSNGQGLIYYGYTF.

This chain connects TRBV7-2 to TRBJ2-1; 15 bases are shared with TRBD2. The junction had 17 bases not matched to a gene; V was cut back by 3 bases and J by 8 bases. The germline V gene encodes CDR1 SGHTA and CDR2 FQGNSA. The CDR3 consists of 20 residues. The CDR3 bases are TGTGCCAGCAGCTTCCCTCCTGGGACTAGCGGGGGGTTTTGGGCGTATGAGCAGTTCTTC. Its protein is CASSFPPGTSGGFWAYEQFF.

J is TRBJ2-4 and V is TRBV11-2; maybe TRBD1 (5 bases). CDR3 length equals 20 residues. In germline, CDR1 is SGHAT, CDR2 FQNNGV. Trimming took off 1 base at V and 0 bases at J, with 22 bases between the two ends. In DNA, the CDR3 is TGTGCCAGCAGCTTAGGGGGTGTCAGGGTGTTTCCCCTAGCCAAAAACATTCAGTACTTC. It is translated as CASSLGGVRVFPLAKNIQYF.

A few counts support this clonotype. The J gene is TRBJ2-5, the V gene TRBV2; no reliable D call. Looked up from germline, CDR1 is SNHLY and CDR2 is FYNNEI. Trimming left V 3 bases short and J 1 base short, with 12 bases between. The CDR3 contains 15 residues. The CDR3 DNA reads TGTGCCAGCAGTGACAACGGAAGCCCCCAAGAGACCCAGTACTTC. Translated, it gives CASSDNGSPQETQYF.

V gene TRBV28 combines with J gene TRBJ2-5, with 14 bases aligning to TRBD2. Trimming cost V 6 bases and J 11 bases; bases outside gene matches: 11. There are 15 residues in the CDR3. Germline V lookup: CDR1 MDHEN, CDR2 SYDVKM. This CDR3 reads CASRTSGRGHNEQYF. CDR3 coding DNA: TGTGCCAGCAGGACTAGCGGGAGGGGACACAATGAGCAGTACTTC.

The table lists this clonotype with many counts. This chain connects TRBV6-2 or TRBV6-3 to TRBJ2-3; TRBD2 matches 8 bases. This CDR3 has 16 residues. V trimming: 2 bases; J trimming: 3 bases; junction bases outside the gene matches: 7. CDR1 and CDR2 (germline): MNHEY, SVGEGT. The CDR3 loop reads CASSYPHSGRTDTQYF. Here the CDR3 DNA reads TGTGCCAGCAGTTACCCTCACAGCGGGAGAACAGATACGCAGTATTTT.

The rearrangement uses TRBV4-3 and TRBJ2-7; D unresolved. The J call may be mistaken, given a closer DNA end match to TRBJ2-4. Germline CDR1 LGHNA, CDR2 YSLEER. The CDR3 consists of 13 residues. The CDR3 is CASSQALGNIQYF. CDR3 nucleotide sequence: TGCGCCAGCAGCCAAGCCCTCGGCAACATTCAGTACTTC.

The table lists this clonotype with a few counts. This sequence joins TRBV6-2 or TRBV6-3 and TRBJ2-7; 7 bases map to TRBD1. This CDR3 spans 15 amino acids. The junction had 7 bases not matched to a gene; V was cut back by 4 bases and J by 1 base. The germline CDR1 and CDR2 sequences are MNHEY and SVGEGT. The CDR3 protein is CASSLRTGVSYEQYF. For the CDR3, the DNA is TGTGCCAGCAGTTTAAGAACAGGGGTATCCTACGAGCAGTACTTC.

There are many counts of this clonotype. The chain couples TRBV12-3 or TRBV12-4 to TRBJ1-2; D not certain. This CDR3 region has 14 residues. Trimming cost V 3 bases and J 4 bases, with 12 bases left between them. The CDR3, as DNA: TGTGCCAGCAGTTTCCTGATAGGGTCCTATGGCTACACCTTC. Amino acid sequence: CASSFLIGSYGYTF.

This chain connects TRBV4-3 to TRBJ2-1; TRBD1 or TRBD2 may be the D gene (6 bases each). Germline values: CDR1 LGHNA, CDR2 YSLEER. This CDR3 is 20 amino acids long. Trimming took off 1 base at V and 0 bases at J, with 22 bases between the two ends. CDR3 in amino acids: CASSQVRRVGGRSSYNEQFF. The CDR3 DNA reads TGCGCCAGCAGCCAAGTAAGGCGGGTGGGGGGCCGAAGCTCCTACAATGAGCAGTTCTTC.

CDR3 residues: CASRGIGGSYNEQFF. The CDR3 DNA follows: TGTGCCAGCAGGGGTATCGGGGGGTCCTACAATGAGCAGTTCTTC. The chain is built from TRBV7-9 and TRBJ2-1, with 7 nucleotides matching TRBD2. This CDR3 is built from 15 residues. Germline V lookup: CDR1 SEHNR, CDR2 FQNEAQ (reference sequence). The junction had 6 bases not matched to a gene; V was cut back by 6 bases and J by 1 base. The full variable domain, completed using reference TRBV7-9 and TRBJ2-1, is DTGVSQNPRHKITKRGQNVTFRCDPISEHNRLYWYRQTLGQGPEFLTYFQNEAQLEKSRLLSDRFSAERPKGSFSTLEIQRTEQGDSAMYLCASRGIGGSYNEQFFGPGTRLTVL.

The chain has TRBV29-1 and TRBJ1-2, with 8 bases that match TRBD1. The V and J ends lost 4 bases and 1 base, in that order; junction bases with no gene match: 8. The CDR3 is 15 amino acids. From germline, CDR1 is SQVTM and CDR2 ANQGSEA. The CDR3 sequence is CSVVDQGALNYGYTF. CDR3 DNA: TGCAGCGTTGTGGACCAGGGGGCGCTTAACTATGGCTACACCTTC.

In nucleotides, the CDR3 is TGTGCCATCAGTGAAGGACCTAGCACAGATACGCAGTATTTT. Translating gives CAISEGPSTDTQYF. The rearrangement links TRBV10-3 to TRBJ2-3; D is unclear. Trimming cost V 3 bases and J 0 bases, with 7 bases left between them. This CDR3 comprises 14 residues. The germline V gene has CDR1 ENHRY and CDR2 SYGVKD.